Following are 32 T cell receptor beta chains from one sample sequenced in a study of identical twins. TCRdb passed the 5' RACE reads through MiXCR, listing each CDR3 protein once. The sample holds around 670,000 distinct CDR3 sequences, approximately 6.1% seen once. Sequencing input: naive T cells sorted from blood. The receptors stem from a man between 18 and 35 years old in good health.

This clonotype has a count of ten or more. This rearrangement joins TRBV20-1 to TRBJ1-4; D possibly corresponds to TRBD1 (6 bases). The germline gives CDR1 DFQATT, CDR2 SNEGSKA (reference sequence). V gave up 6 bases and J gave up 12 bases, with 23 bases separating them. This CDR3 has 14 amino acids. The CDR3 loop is CSATGLVGGTQLFF. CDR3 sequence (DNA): TGCAGTGCAACAGGGCTCGTAGGGGGGACCCAACTGTTTTTT.

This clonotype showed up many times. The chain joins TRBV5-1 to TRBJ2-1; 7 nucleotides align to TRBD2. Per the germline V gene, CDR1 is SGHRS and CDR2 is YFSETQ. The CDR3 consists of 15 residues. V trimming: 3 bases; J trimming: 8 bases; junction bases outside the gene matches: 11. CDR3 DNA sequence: TGCGCCAGCAGCTGGGGGGGTTCAAAACGGGATGAGCAGTTCTTC. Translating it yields CASSWGGSKRDEQFF.

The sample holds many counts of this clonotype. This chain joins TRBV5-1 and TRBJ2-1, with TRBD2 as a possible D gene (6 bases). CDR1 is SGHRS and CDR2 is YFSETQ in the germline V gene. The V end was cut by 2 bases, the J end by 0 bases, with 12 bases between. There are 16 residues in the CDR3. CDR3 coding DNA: TGCGCCAGCAGCTTCGGACTAAAGAGCTCCTACAATGAGCAGTTCTTC. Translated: CASSFGLKSSYNEQFF.

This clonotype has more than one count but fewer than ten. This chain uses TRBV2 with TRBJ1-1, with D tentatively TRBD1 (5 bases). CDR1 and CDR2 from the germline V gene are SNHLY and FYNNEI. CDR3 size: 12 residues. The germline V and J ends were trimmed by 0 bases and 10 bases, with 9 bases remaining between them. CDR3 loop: CASSEAGQGAFF. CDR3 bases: TGTGCCAGCAGTGAAGCAGGGCAGGGAGCTTTCTTT.

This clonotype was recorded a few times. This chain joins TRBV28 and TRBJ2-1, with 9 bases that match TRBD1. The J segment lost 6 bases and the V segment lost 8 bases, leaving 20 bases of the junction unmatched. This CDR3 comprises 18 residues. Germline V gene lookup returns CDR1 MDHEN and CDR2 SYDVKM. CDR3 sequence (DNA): TGTGCCAGCTTGCGGACAGGGGTGGGTCTCGGAAGTCGCAATGAGCAGTTCTTC. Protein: CASLRTGVGLGSRNEQFF.

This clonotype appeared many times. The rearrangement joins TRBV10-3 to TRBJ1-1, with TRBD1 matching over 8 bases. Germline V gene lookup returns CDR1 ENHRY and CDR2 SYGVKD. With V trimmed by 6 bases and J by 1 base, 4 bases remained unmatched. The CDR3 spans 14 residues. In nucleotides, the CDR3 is TGTGCCATCAGCGAGGACAGGGAGAACACTGAAGCTTTCTTT. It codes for CAISEDRENTEAFF.

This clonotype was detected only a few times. CDR3 DNA sequence: TGTGCCAGCAACCCTAGCGGCTCTGGGGCCAACGTCCTGACTTTC. Translation: CASNPSGSGANVLTF. This chain links TRBV7-8 with TRBJ2-6; the match to TRBD2 covers 7 bases. Germline CDR1 reads SGHVS; CDR2 reads FQNEAQ. The CDR3 runs 15 residues. V shed 7 bases and J 0 bases; nucleotides not matched to a gene: 3.

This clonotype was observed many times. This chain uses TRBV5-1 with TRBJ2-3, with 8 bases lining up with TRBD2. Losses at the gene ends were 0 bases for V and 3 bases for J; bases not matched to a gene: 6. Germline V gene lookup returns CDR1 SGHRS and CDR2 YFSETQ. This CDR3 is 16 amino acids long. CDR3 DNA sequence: TGCGCCAGCAGCTTGGCCGGGACTAGGGGTACAGATACGCAGTATTTT. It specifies CASSLAGTRGTDTQYF.

Here the CDR3 DNA reads TGTGCCAGCAGCTGGACTAGCGGGAGTAGGGAGACCCAGTACTTC. It translates to CASSWTSGSRETQYF. This chain connects TRBV7-2 to TRBJ2-5; the match to TRBD2 covers 13 bases. Per germline, CDR1 SGHTA and CDR2 FQGNSA. V dropped 4 bases and J dropped 5; count of bases not matched to a gene: 4. The CDR3 runs to 15 residues.

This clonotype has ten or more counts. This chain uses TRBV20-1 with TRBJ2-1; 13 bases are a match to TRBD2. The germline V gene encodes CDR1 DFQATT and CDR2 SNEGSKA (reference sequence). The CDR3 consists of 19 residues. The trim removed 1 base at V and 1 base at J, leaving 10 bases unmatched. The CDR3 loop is CSARVPTSGRALSYNEQFF. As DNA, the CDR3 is TGCAGTGCTAGAGTCCCTACTAGCGGGAGGGCCTTGTCCTACAATGAGCAGTTCTTC.

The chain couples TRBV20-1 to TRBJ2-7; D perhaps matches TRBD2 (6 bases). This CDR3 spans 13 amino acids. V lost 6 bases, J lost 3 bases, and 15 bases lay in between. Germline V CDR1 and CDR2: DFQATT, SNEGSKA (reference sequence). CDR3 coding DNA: TGCAGTGCCACCGGGACTGAGAACTACGAGCAGTACTTC. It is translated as CSATGTENYEQYF.

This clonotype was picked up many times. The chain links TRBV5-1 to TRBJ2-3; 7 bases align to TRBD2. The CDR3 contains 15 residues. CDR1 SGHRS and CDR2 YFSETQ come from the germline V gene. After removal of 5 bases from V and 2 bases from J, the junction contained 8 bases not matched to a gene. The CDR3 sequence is CASRTSGTYTDTQYF. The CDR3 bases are TGCGCCAGCAGGACAAGCGGGACTTACACAGATACGCAGTATTTT.

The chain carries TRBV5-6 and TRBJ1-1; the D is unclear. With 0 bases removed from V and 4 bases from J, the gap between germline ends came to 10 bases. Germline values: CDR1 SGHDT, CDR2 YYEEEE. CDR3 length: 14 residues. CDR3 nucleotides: TGTGCCAGCAGCTTGGGTGGGTTTGCCACTGAAGCTTTCTTT. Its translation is CASSLGGFATEAFF.

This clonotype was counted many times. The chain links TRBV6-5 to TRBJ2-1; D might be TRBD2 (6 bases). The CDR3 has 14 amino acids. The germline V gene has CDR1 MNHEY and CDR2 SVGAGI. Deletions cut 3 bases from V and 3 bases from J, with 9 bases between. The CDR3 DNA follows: TGTGCCAGCAGTTATGGTAGCGGCTACAATGAGCAGTTCTTC. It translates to CASSYGSGYNEQFF.

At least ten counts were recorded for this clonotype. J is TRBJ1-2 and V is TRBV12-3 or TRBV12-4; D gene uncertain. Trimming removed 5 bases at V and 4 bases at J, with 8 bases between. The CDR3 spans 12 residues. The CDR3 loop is CASSGTVYGYTF. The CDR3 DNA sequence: TGTGCCAGCAGTGGAACGGTCTATGGCTACACCTTC.

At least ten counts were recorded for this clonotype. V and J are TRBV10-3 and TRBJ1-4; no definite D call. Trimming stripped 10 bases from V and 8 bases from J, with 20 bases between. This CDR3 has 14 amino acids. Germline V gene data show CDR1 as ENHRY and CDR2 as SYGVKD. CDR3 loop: CATRAGWGVEKLFF. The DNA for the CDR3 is TGTGCCACTCGAGCGGGTTGGGGTGTCGAAAAACTGTTTTTT.

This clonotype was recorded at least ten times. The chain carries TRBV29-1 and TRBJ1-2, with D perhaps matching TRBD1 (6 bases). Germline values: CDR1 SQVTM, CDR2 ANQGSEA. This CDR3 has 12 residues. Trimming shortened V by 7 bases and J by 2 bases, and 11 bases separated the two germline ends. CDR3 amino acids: CSGRTANYGYTF. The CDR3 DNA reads TGCAGCGGACGGACAGCAAACTATGGCTACACCTTC.

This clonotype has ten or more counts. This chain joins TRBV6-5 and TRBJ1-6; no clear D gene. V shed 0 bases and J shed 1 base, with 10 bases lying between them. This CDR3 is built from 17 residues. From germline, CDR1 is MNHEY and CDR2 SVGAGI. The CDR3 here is CASSYSINPSYNSPLHF. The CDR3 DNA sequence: TGTGCCAGCAGTTACTCGATTAATCCATCCTATAATTCACCCCTCCACTTT.

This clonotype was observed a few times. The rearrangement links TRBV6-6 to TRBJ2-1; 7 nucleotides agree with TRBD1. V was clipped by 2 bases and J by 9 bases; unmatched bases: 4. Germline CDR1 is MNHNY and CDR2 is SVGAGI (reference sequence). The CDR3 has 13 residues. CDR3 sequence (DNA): TGTGCCAGCAGTTACGGCCCAGGGGGTGAGCAGTTCTTC. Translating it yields CASSYGPGGEQFF.

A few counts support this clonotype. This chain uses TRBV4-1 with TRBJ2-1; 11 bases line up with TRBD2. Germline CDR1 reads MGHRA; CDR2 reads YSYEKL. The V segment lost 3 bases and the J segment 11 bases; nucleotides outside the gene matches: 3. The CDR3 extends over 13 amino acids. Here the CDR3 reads CASSHPSGRQQFF. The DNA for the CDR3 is TGCGCCAGCAGCCACCCTAGCGGGAGGCAGCAGTTCTTC.

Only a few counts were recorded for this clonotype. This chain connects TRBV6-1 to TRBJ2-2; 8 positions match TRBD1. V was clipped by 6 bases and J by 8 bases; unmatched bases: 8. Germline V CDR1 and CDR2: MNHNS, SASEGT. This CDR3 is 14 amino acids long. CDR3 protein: CASRPDRGAGELFF. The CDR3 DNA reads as TGTGCCAGCAGACCCGACAGGGGAGCTGGGGAGCTGTTTTTT.

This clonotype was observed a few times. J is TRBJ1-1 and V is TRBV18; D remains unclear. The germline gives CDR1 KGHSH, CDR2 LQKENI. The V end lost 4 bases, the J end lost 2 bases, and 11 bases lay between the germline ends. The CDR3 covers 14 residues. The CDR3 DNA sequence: TGTGCCAGCTCACGCAAGGACGGAAACACTGAAGCTTTCTTT. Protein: CASSRKDGNTEAFF.

The CDR3: CASSFSPPVVGETQYF. The CDR3 coding sequence is TGTGCCAGCAGTTTTAGCCCGCCGGTGGTAGGAGAGACCCAGTACTTC. The chain links TRBV27 to TRBJ2-5; D not resolved. The CDR3 has 16 residues. The V gene lost 3 bases and the J gene lost 4 bases, with 18 bases spanning the gap. Germline assignment: CDR1 MNHEY and CDR2 SMNVEV (reference sequence).

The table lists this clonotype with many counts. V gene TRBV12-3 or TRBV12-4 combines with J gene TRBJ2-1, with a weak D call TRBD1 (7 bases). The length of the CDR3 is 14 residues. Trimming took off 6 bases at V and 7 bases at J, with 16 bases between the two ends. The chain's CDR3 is CASSALQGRNEQFF. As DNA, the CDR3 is TGTGCCAGCAGCGCACTACAGGGGAGGAATGAGCAGTTCTTC.

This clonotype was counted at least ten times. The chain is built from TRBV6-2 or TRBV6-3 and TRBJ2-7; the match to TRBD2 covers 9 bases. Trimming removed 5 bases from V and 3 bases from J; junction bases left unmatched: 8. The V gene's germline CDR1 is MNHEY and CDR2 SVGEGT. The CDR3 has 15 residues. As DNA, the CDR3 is TGTGCCAGCAGTACCGAACTAGCGGGCGGCTACGAGCAGTACTTC. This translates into CASSTELAGGYEQYF.

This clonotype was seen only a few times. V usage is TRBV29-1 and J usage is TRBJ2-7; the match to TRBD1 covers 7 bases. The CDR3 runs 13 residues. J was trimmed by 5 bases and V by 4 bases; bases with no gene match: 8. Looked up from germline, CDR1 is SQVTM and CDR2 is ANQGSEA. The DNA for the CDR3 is TGCAGCGTTGCGTGGGTGACAGGGAACGAGCAGTACTTC. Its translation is CSVAWVTGNEQYF.

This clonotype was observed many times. CDR3 region: CSVRGRSTDTQYF. The CDR3 nucleotides read TGCAGCGTTAGGGGCCGGAGCACAGATACGCAGTATTTT. V gene TRBV29-1 combines with J gene TRBJ2-3, with D perhaps matching TRBD1 (5 bases). Germline CDR1 reads SQVTM; CDR2 reads ANQGSEA. The V and J ends lost 5 bases and 0 bases respectively, with 9 bases between them. The CDR3 consists of 13 residues.

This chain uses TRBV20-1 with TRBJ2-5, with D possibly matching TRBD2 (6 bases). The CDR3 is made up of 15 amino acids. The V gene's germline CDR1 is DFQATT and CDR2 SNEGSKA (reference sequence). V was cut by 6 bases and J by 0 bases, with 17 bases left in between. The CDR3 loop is CSAPQSGPYQETQYF. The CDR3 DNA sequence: TGCAGTGCGCCTCAGAGCGGGCCGTACCAAGAGACCCAGTACTTC.

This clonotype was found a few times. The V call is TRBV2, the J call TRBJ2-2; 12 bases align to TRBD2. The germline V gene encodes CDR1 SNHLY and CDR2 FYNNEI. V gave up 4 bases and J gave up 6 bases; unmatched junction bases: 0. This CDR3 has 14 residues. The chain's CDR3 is CASSGLAGAGELFF. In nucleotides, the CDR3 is TGTGCCAGCAGTGGACTAGCGGGAGCCGGGGAGCTGTTTTTT.

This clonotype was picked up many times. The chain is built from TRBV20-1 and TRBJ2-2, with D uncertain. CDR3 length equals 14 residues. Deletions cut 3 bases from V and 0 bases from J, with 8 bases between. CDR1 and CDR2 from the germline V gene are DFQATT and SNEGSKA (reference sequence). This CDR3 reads CSASRSTNTGELFF. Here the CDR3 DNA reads TGCAGTGCTAGTAGGTCTACGAACACCGGGGAGCTGTTTTTT.

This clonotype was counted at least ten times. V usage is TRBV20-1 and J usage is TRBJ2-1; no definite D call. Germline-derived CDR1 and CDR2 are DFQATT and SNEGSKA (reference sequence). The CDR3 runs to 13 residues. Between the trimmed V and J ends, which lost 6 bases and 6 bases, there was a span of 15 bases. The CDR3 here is CSAQDPRSNEQFF. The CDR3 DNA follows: TGCAGTGCCCAGGACCCCCGAAGCAATGAGCAGTTCTTC.

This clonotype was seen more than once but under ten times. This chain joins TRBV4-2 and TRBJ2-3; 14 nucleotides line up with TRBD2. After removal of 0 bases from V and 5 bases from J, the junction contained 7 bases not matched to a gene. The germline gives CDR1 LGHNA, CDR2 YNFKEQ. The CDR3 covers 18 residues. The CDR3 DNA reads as TGTGCCAGCAGCCAAGATTTCCCGGGACTAGCGGGAGTAGATACGCAGTATTTT. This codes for CASSQDFPGLAGVDTQYF.